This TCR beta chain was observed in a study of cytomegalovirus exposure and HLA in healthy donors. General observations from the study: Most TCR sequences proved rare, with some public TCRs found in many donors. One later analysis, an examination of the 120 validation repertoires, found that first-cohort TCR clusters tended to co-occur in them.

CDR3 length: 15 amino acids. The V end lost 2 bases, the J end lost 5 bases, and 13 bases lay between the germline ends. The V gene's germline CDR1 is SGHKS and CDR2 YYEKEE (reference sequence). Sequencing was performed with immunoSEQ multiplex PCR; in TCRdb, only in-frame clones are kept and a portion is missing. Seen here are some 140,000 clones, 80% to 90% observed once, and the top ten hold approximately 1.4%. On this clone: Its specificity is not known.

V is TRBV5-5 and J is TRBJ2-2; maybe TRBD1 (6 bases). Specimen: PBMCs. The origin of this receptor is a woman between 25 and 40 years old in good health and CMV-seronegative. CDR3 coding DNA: TGTGCCAGCAGCTTAGGTGCAAGGGGGACCGGGGAGCTGTTTTTT. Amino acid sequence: CASSLGARGTGELFF.